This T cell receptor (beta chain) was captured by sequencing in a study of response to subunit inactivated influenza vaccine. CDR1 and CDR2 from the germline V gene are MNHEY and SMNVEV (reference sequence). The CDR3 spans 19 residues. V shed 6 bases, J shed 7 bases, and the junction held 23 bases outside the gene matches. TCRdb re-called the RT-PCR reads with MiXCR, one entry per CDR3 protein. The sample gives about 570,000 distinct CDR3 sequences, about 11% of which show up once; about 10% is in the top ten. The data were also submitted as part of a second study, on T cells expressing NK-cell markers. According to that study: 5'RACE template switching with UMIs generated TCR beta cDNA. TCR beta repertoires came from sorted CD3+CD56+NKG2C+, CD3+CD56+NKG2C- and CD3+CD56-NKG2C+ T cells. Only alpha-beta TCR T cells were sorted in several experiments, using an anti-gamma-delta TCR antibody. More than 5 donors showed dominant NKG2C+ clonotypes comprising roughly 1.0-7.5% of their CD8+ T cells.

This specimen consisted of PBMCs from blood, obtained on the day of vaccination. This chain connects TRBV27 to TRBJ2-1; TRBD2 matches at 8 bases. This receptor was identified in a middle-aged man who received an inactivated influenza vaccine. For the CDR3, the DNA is TGTGCCAGCAGACCCATGGGCAAAGGACTAGCAGCAGAGGGGAATGAGCAGTTCTTC. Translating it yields CASRPMGKGLAAEGNEQFF.